The clone carrying this T cell receptor (beta chain) was recorded at least ten times. What it binds is not known. CDR1 is SGHAT, CDR2 FQNNGV, per germline. Trimming cost V 5 bases and J 3 bases, with 14 bases left between them. The CDR3 runs to 16 residues. This entry belongs to a study of beta chain features in type 1 diabetes. Study outcomes and limitations: TCRB CDR3 length was moderately but significantly reduced in all four CD4+ subsets of Type 1 diabetes patients. In cDNA sequencing, cells with high TCR expression could be over-represented.

Reverse transcription of all isolated RNA meant that expressed TCRB transcripts were sequenced. The protocol was immunoSEQ multiplex PCR, while the TCRdb copy is restricted to in-frame clones and leaves out a portion. The sample has 130,000 or so clones; 9.2% are singletons. The V gene is TRBV11-2, the J gene TRBJ1-6; D call uncertain. The sequence came from a man younger than 35 in good health. Material: central memory CD4+ T cells from blood. As DNA, the CDR3 is TGTGCCAGCAGCCCAGCGGGAAGGAACTATAATTCACCCCTCCACTTT. Its protein product is CASSPAGRNYNSPLHF.